What follows are 15 T cell receptor beta chains derived from one specimen sequenced in a study of beta chain features in type 1 diabetes. The authors reverse transcribed all of the isolated RNA, so sequencing captured expressed TCRB transcripts. Sequenced by immunoSEQ multiplex PCR; TCRdb stores in-frame clones only, minus some. The sample records about 650,000 clones, 9.5% to 15% being singletons. No antigens are known for them. Study-level findings and limits: People with Type 1 diabetes carried modestly yet significantly shorter TCRB CDR3s in all four CD4+ subsets.

Sequenced material: naive CD4+ T cells from blood. These receptors were obtained from a man younger than 40 with type 1 diabetes.

As to this clone: The sample holds other DNA sequences that translate to the same CDR3. The chain recombines TRBV7-2 with TRBJ2-5, with TRBD1 matching 8 bases. The trim removed 5 bases at V and 1 base at J, leaving 3 bases unmatched. The CDR3 loop spans 14 amino acids. Germline values: CDR1 SGHTA, CDR2 FQGNSA. The CDR3 DNA sequence: TGTGCCAGCAGCCCACAGGGGGGCCAAGAGACCCAGTACTTC. Protein: CASSPQGGQETQYF.

The chain links TRBV9 to TRBJ1-5; TRBD1 matches 9 bases. Germline loops: CDR1 SGDLS, CDR2 YYNGEE. Unmatched junction bases numbered 3, after V lost 5 bases and J lost 0 bases. There are 15 residues in the CDR3. CDR3 nucleotides: TGTGCCAGCAGTAGGACAGGGGATAGCAATCAGCCCCAGCATTTT. Its protein is CASSRTGDSNQPQHF.

The V gene is TRBV7-9, the J gene TRBJ2-7; TRBD2 is a possible D gene (5 bases). The germline V and J ends were trimmed by 5 bases and 6 bases, with 23 bases remaining between them. The CDR3 contains 16 residues. Germline V CDR1 and CDR2: SEHNR, FQNEAQ (reference sequence). CDR3 coding DNA: TGTGCCAGCAGCAGCTTAGCCTCCCGGGGTCATCCCGAGCAGTACTTC. As protein: CASSSLASRGHPEQYF.

The V gene is TRBV5-1, the J gene TRBJ2-5; D possibly corresponds to TRBD1 (5 bases). V was clipped by 6 bases and J by 5 bases, with 5 bases between them. In germline, CDR1 is SGHRS, CDR2 YFSETQ. The CDR3 has 10 residues. Here the CDR3 DNA reads TGCGCCAGCAAGGGGGAGACCCAGTACTTC. It codes for CASKGETQYF.

This clone was counted a few times. V is TRBV6-5 and J is TRBJ1-2; D is unclear. CDR3 length: 12 amino acids. The germline gives CDR1 MNHEY, CDR2 SVGAGI. Trimming took off 5 bases at V and 8 bases at J, with 12 bases between the two ends. CDR3 in DNA: TGTGCCAGCAGTCCCGCGATCGGCGGCTACACCTTC. Amino acids: CASSPAIGGYTF.

This clone has only a few counts. The chain carries TRBV5-4 and TRBJ2-3; TRBD2 aligns across 8 bases. V lost 5 bases to trimming and J lost 1 base; unmatched junction nucleotides: 3. The CDR3 has 14 amino acids. The germline CDR1 and CDR2 sequences are SGHNT and YYREEE (reference sequence). The CDR3 sequence: CASRSTSGTDTQYF. The CDR3 nucleotides are TGTGCCAGCAGGTCGACTAGCGGCACAGATACGCAGTATTTT.

This clone showed up just a few times. The chain carries TRBV27 and TRBJ2-7, with D unresolved. V lost 2 bases and J lost 0, with 17 bases in between. The CDR3 consists of 17 residues. Germline values: CDR1 MNHEY, CDR2 SMNVEV (reference sequence). CDR3 in amino acids: CASSLLPDPASSYEQYF. The CDR3 nucleotides read TGTGCCAGCAGTTTACTCCCCGACCCGGCTAGCTCCTACGAGCAGTACTTC.

CDR3 loop: CASSYTRGTYEQYF. The CDR3, as DNA: TGTGCCAGCAGTTACACGAGGGGGACCTACGAGCAGTACTTC. This sequence joins TRBV6-5 and TRBJ2-7, with D tentatively TRBD1 (6 bases). The CDR3 runs to 14 residues. The germline V and J ends were trimmed by 2 bases and 2 bases, with 10 bases remaining between them. The germline gives CDR1 MNHEY, CDR2 SVGAGI.

This clone was detected only a few times. The chain recombines TRBV28 with TRBJ1-2; D remains ambiguous. The CDR3 contains 13 residues. The V end lost 7 bases, the J end lost 2 bases, and 11 bases lay between the germline ends. Per the germline V gene, CDR1 is MDHEN and CDR2 is SYDVKM. The CDR3 sequence is CASNSGENYGYTF. Here the CDR3 DNA reads TGTGCCAGCAACTCCGGGGAAAACTATGGCTACACCTTC.

The V and J genes are TRBV6-6 and TRBJ2-5; D might be TRBD1 (6 bases). CDR3 length: 14 residues. Germline-derived CDR1 and CDR2 are MNHNY and SVGAGI (reference sequence). V was cut by 3 bases and J by 4 bases, with 12 bases left in between. The CDR3 DNA follows: TGTGCCAGCAGTTATACCAGGGGAAGAGAGACCCAGTACTTC. Its protein is CASSYTRGRETQYF.

This chain links TRBV2 with TRBJ2-1; D is perhaps TRBD1 (5 bases). V was shortened by 5 bases and J by 3 bases, with 8 bases between the two germline ends. This CDR3 is 13 amino acids long. Germline-derived CDR1 and CDR2 are SNHLY and FYNNEI. The chain's CDR3 is CASSQGYYNEQFF. The CDR3, as DNA: TGTGCCAGCAGTCAGGGTTACTACAATGAGCAGTTCTTC.

In the case of this clone: Other DNA sequences in this specimen translate into the identical CDR3. V gene TRBV30 combines with J gene TRBJ2-3; D gene uncertain. The CDR3 sequence is 15 residues long. Germline V gene lookup returns CDR1 GTSNPN and CDR2 SVGIG (reference sequence). Trimming took 3 bases from V and 3 from J, leaving 16 bases between them. CDR3 in amino acids: CAWSDEAFLTDTQYF. CDR3 DNA: TGTGCCTGGAGCGACGAAGCCTTTCTGACAGATACGCAGTATTTT.

The table lists this clone with a few counts. This chain links TRBV5-4 with TRBJ2-2, with D perhaps matching TRBD2 (5 bases). The V end lost 3 bases, the J end lost 3 bases, and 9 bases lay between the germline ends. Germline assignment: CDR1 SGHNT and CDR2 YYREEE (reference sequence). CDR3 length: 14 residues. CDR3 sequence: CASSSLGDTGELFF. CDR3 DNA: TGTGCCAGCAGCTCCCTCGGGGACACCGGGGAGCTGTTTTTT.

This clone has just one count. The CDR3 is CATSRDLQGAGYTF. The CDR3 region has the DNA TGTGCCACCAGCAGAGATCTGCAGGGGGCTGGCTACACCTTC. This chain links TRBV15 with TRBJ1-2, with 8 bases lining up with TRBD1. The trim removed 0 bases at V and 7 bases at J, leaving 4 bases unmatched. Germline values: CDR1 LNHNV, CDR2 YYDKDF (reference sequence). This CDR3 contains 14 residues. Complete variable domain (other parts from reference TRBV15 and TRBJ1-2): DAMVIQNPRYQVTQFGKPVTLSCSQTLNHNVMYWYQQKSSQAPKLLFHYYDKDFNNEADTPDNFQSRRPNTSFCFLDIRSPGLGDTAMYLCATSRDLQGAGYTFGSGTRLTVV.

As DNA, the CDR3 is TGTGCCATCAGTGAGTCCACAGGGACTAGCGAATCCTACGAGCAGTACTTC. Protein sequence: CAISESTGTSESYEQYF. V usage is TRBV10-3 and J usage is TRBJ2-7, with 10 bases aligning to TRBD2. V gave up 0 bases and J gave up 1 base; unmatched junction bases: 6. Per the germline V gene, CDR1 is ENHRY and CDR2 is SYGVKD. There are 17 residues in the CDR3.